This TCR beta chain was documented in a study of blood T cell repertoires in COVID-19. Study-wide context: The study drew acute and convalescent COVID-19 samples from the United States, Italy and Spain.

Per the germline V gene, CDR1 is MDHEN and CDR2 is SYDVKM. The CDR3 runs to 15 residues. V lost 4 bases and J 5 bases, leaving 17 bases between the germline ends. Method: immunoSEQ multiplex PCR; TCRdb's copy keeps in-frame clones and lacks some. This table holds about 46,000 clones, 90% found once. This TCR was sampled from a man in his 70s with active COVID-19. The source material was peripheral blood. The chain links TRBV28 to TRBJ1-2; no reliable D call. Here the CDR3 reads CASSSPGGQRYGYTF. In nucleotides, the CDR3 is TGTGCCAGCAGTTCCCCAGGAGGGCAGAGGTATGGCTACACCTTC.